This T cell receptor (beta chain) was observed in a study of monozygotic twins with cystic fibrosis. Only in-frame clones appear in the TCRdb table, and some are missing; sequencing was by immunoSEQ multiplex PCR. The sample has roughly 20,000 clones; 95% to 98% are singletons. Broader study findings: In 13 of 16 pairs, V gene usage was closest to the co-twin's.

Germline V gene sequence: CDR1 LGHNA, CDR2 YSLEER. With 0 bases removed from V and 3 bases from J, the gap between germline ends came to 17 bases. This CDR3 comprises 17 residues. Comment on this clone: The antigen remains undetermined.

The clonotype was recovered from a woman aged 30 to 39 with cystic fibrosis. The sample was blood. The rearrangement links TRBV4-3 to TRBJ2-5; D remains ambiguous. CDR3 loop: CASSQDIGDARKETQYF. The CDR3 nucleotides are TGCGCCAGCAGCCAAGATATCGGCGACGCGCGGAAAGAGACCCAGTACTTC.